The subject of this entry is one T cell receptor (beta chain). Produced via immunoSEQ multiplex PCR; TCRdb's table is partial and in-frame only. Counted here are about 200,000 clones, 70% to 90% occurring once; the ten biggest clones make up around 1.3%. Participants were placed into cohorts based on the clinical history they reported. Each recovered donor of Cohort 3 presented with two negative PCRs, clearance, or symptom resolution. These data are taken from a study of blood T cell repertoires in COVID-19. Study-level information: Samples representing acute and convalescent COVID-19 were sourced from the United States, Italy and Spain. PBMCs, B-cell-depleted T cells, or T cells provided the cDNA or gDNA that made up the material.

The germline CDR1 and CDR2 sequences are SEHNR and FQNEAQ (reference sequence). V dropped 0 bases and J dropped 8 bases, with 4 bases sitting between them. This CDR3 region has 12 residues. The clonotype originates from a man under 40 who had recovered from COVID-19. The sample taken for sequencing was PBMCs or T cells enriched from blood (not recorded which). V gene TRBV7-9 combines with J gene TRBJ1-4; unclear D gene. CDR3 residues: CASSLAPEKLFF. In DNA, the CDR3 is TGTGCCAGCAGCTTAGCCCCAGAAAAACTGTTTTTT.